A single sample is the source of the 17 T cell receptor beta chains below, sequenced in a study of T-cell reconstitution after alpha-beta-depleted transplantation in children. Molecular barcoding with unique molecular identifiers was used for the TCRbeta library. TCRdb fed the PCR reads into MiXCR, producing one record per CDR3 protein. The sample contains 440,000 or so distinct CDR3 sequences, about 40% of which appear only once. Sequenced material: PBMCs, taken before TCRalphabeta/CD19-depleted stem cell transplant. The receptors originated from a girl aged 2 to 10 with aplastic anemia, due to receive a stem cell transplant.

This chain joins TRBV6-1 and TRBJ1-5; D is ambiguous. Per germline, CDR1 MNHNS and CDR2 SASEGT. Between the trimmed V and J ends, which lost 5 bases and 3 bases, there was a span of 8 bases. CDR3 length: 13 amino acids. The DNA of the CDR3 is TGTGCCAGCAGTCGAGTTCTCAATCAGCCCCAGCATTTT. Translating it yields CASSRVLNQPQHF.

The V gene is TRBV14, the J gene TRBJ2-5; TRBD1 matches 7 bases. The CDR3 loop spans 15 amino acids. Unmatched junction bases numbered 7, after V lost 4 bases and J lost 2 bases. Germline V gene sequence: CDR1 SGHDN, CDR2 FVKESK. CDR3 sequence (DNA): TGTGCCAGCAGCCCACGGGGACAGCTACAAGAGACCCAGTACTTC. Its protein product is CASSPRGQLQETQYF.

This clonotype showed up many times. The gene calls are TRBV20-1 and TRBJ1-1; TRBD1 matches 7 bases. V gave up 3 bases and J gave up 4 bases; unmatched junction bases: 5. The CDR3 contains 13 residues. The germline CDR1 and CDR2 sequences are DFQATT and SNEGSKA (reference sequence). CDR3 in DNA: TGCAGTGCTAGTAGATACAGGGGCACTGAAGCTTTCTTT. This sequence encodes CSASRYRGTEAFF.

As regards this clonotype: It may be a read error: a sequence one base away is much more abundant. This chain links TRBV7-3 with TRBJ2-5; D is uncertain. Between the trimmed V and J ends, which lost 2 bases and 3 bases, there was a span of 7 bases. Looked up from germline, CDR1 is SGHTA and CDR2 is FQGTGA. This CDR3 is built from 13 residues. The CDR3 sequence: CASSLGRKETQYF. The CDR3 DNA reads TGTGCCAGCAGCTTAGGACGGAAAGAGACCCAGTACTTC.

This chain connects TRBV5-1 to TRBJ1-1; TRBD1 matches at 8 bases. Germline-derived CDR1 and CDR2 are SGHRS and YFSETQ. V was clipped by 1 base and J by 2 bases; unmatched bases: 7. There are 16 residues in the CDR3. CDR3 residues: CASSLSDRDFNTEAFF. Here the CDR3 DNA reads TGCGCCAGCAGCTTGTCGGACAGGGACTTTAACACTGAAGCTTTCTTT. Together with reference TRBV5-1 and TRBJ1-1, the CDR3 gives the full variable domain: KAGVTQTPRYLIKTRGQQVTLSCSPISGHRSVSWYQQTPGQGLQFLFEYFSETQRNKGNFPGRFSGRQFSNSRSEMNVSTLELGDSALYLCASSLSDRDFNTEAFFGQGTRLTVV.

Notes on this clonotype: Relative to the germline gene, one junction end is altered; a read error may explain this. This sequence joins TRBV28 and TRBJ1-5; no clear D gene. From germline, CDR1 is MDHEN and CDR2 SYDVKM. This CDR3 comprises 15 residues. The CDR3 coding sequence is TGTGCCAGCAGTCCTCGCGGGGTGAGCACTCAGCCCCAGCATTTT. Translated, it gives CASSPRGVSTQPQHF.

This rearrangement joins TRBV12-3 or TRBV12-4 to TRBJ1-2, with unresolved D. The CDR3 is 13 amino acids. Deletions cut 1 base from V and 6 bases from J, with 9 bases between. The CDR3 DNA reads as TGTGCCAGCAGTTTAGTAATTACCAATGGCTACACCTTC. Translating it yields CASSLVITNGYTF.

The chain links TRBV12-3 or TRBV12-4 to TRBJ1-4, with TRBD1 matching 7 bases. The CDR3 spans 16 residues. Trimming removed 4 bases from V and 4 bases from J; junction bases left unmatched: 9. CDR3 amino acids: CASSSPDRDLNEKLFF. CDR3 nucleotides: TGTGCCAGCAGTTCACCCGACAGGGATCTTAATGAAAAACTGTTTTTT.

The V and J genes are TRBV12-3 or TRBV12-4 and TRBJ1-1; D gene uncertain. The V and J ends lost 1 base and 7 bases respectively, with 7 bases between them. The CDR3 runs to 12 residues. In DNA form, the CDR3 reads TGTGCCAGCAGTTTAGGTCCCTATGAAGCTTTCTTT. Its translation is CASSLGPYEAFF.

The chain is built from TRBV20-1 and TRBJ2-1; D not certain. This CDR3 spans 12 amino acids. The germline gives CDR1 DFQATT, CDR2 SNEGSKA (reference sequence). Deletions cut 3 bases from V and 4 bases from J, with 7 bases between. CDR3 in DNA: TGCAGTGCTAGGCTGCTGTACAATGAGCAGTTCTTC. Translation: CSARLLYNEQFF.

The chain has TRBV6-2 or TRBV6-3 and TRBJ2-2; unclear D gene. Germline V gene lookup returns CDR1 MNHEY and CDR2 SVGEGT. The CDR3 has 14 amino acids. Trimming shortened V by 2 bases and J by 3 bases, and 7 bases separated the two germline ends. CDR3 in amino acids: CASSYISDTGELFF. CDR3 nucleotides: TGTGCCAGCAGTTACATCTCCGACACCGGGGAGCTGTTTTTT.

This clonotype has only one observation. V is TRBV7-9 and J is TRBJ2-7, with 8 bases matching TRBD2. After removal of 3 bases from V and 5 bases from J, the junction contained 3 bases not matched to a gene. Germline CDR1 SEHNR, CDR2 FQNEAQ (reference sequence). The CDR3 spans 13 residues. CDR3 nucleotides: TGTGCCAGCAGCTTCGGGACTAGACACGAGCAGTACTTC. Amino acid sequence: CASSFGTRHEQYF.

The V call is TRBV14, the J call TRBJ2-1, with 7 positions matching TRBD2. V dropped 4 bases and J dropped 8; count of bases not matched to a gene: 14. The CDR3 spans 16 residues. The V gene's germline CDR1 is SGHDN and CDR2 FVKESK. The CDR3 sequence: CASSPLRLANLDEQFF. The DNA of the CDR3 is TGTGCCAGCAGCCCTCTCCGACTAGCCAATTTGGATGAGCAGTTCTTC.

The rearrangement joins TRBV5-1 to TRBJ2-5, with TRBD1 matching 7 bases. Trimming took 4 bases from V and 3 from J; bases not matched to a gene: 6. The CDR3 runs to 14 residues. The germline V gene has CDR1 SGHRS and CDR2 YFSETQ. Here the CDR3 reads CASSLSDREETQYF. In DNA form, the CDR3 reads TGCGCCAGCAGCCTATCAGACAGGGAAGAGACCCAGTACTTC. The full variable domain, its missing parts supplied by reference TRBV5-1 and TRBJ2-5, is KAGVTQTPRYLIKTRGQQVTLSCSPISGHRSVSWYQQTPGQGLQFLFEYFSETQRNKGNFPGRFSGRQFSNSRSEMNVSTLELGDSALYLCASSLSDREETQYFGPGTRLLVL.

Regarding this clonotype: The junction does not match germline at one end; this may be a read error. The V call is TRBV7-2, the J call TRBJ1-1; TRBD1 might be the D (6 bases). Germline-derived CDR1 and CDR2 are SGHTA and FQGNSA. The CDR3 length is 14 residues. Here the CDR3 reads CASSLTQGNTAAFF. The DNA of the CDR3 is TGTGCCAGCAGCTTGACTCAGGGGAACACTGCAGCTTTCTTT.

The rearrangement uses TRBV18 and TRBJ2-1, with TRBD2 matching 13 bases. This CDR3 comprises 16 residues. Germline V gives CDR1 KGHSH, CDR2 LQKENI. V shed 4 bases and J 7 bases; nucleotides not matched to a gene: 7. This CDR3 reads CASSLTSGRGPNEQFF. The CDR3 nucleotides are TGTGCCAGCTCACTCACTAGCGGGAGGGGCCCGAATGAGCAGTTCTTC.

This clonotype has a handful of counts. The chain recombines TRBV7-2 with TRBJ1-1, with a weak D call TRBD1 (5 bases). The CDR3 runs to 14 residues. The germline V gene encodes CDR1 SGHTA and CDR2 FQGNSA. Trimming pared 2 bases from V and 1 base from J, leaving 8 bases between. This chain's CDR3 is CASSLQGANTEAFF. The CDR3 DNA reads TGTGCCAGCAGCTTACAAGGGGCGAACACTGAAGCTTTCTTT.